This TCR beta chain is from a study of shared clonotypes between healthy human individuals. For the study at large: Those who served as donors were a couple of women and a few men between the ages of 18 and 49.

V lost 3 bases and J lost 1; bases outside the gene matches: 7. CDR3 size: 16 residues. Looked up from germline, CDR1 is SGDLS and CDR2 is YYNGEE. Selected positively for CCR7 and CD45RO-negative, naive CD8 cells excluded terminally differentiated effector memory CD45RA+ cells. Overall study results and limits: The diversity represented, both genetic and in exposure history, was limited by few donors.

TCRdb's copy holds only in-frame clones and misses some; the assay was immunoSEQ multiplex PCR. Of about 2.1 million clones detected, roughly 95% appear once; the ten largest clones hold under 2%. Worth noting for this clone: Its antigen is unidentified.

The material sequenced was naive CD8+ T cells from PBMCs. The chain recombines TRBV9 with TRBJ2-5; 9 bases are shared with TRBD2. The clonotype comes from a young man in good health. Some clones in this sample may be carry-over from other donors' samples. For the CDR3, the DNA is TGTGCCAGCAGCGAGTTTAGCGGGGGATTCCAAGAGACCCAGTACTTC. Its protein is CASSEFSGGFQETQYF.